This TCR beta chain was observed in a study of blood T cell repertoires in COVID-19. For the study at large: COVID-19 samples, acute and convalescent, were from the United States, Italy and Spain. T cells, B-cell-depleted T cells, or PBMCs provided the cDNA or gDNA that served as material.

Using immunoSEQ multiplex PCR, the repertoire was profiled, and TCRdb retains in-frame clones only, with some absent. Of about 90,000 clones detected, around nine tenths appear once; the ten largest clones hold 1.2%. This receptor was identified in an elderly man with active or convalescent COVID-19. Sequencing input: peripheral blood.

The CDR3 DNA sequence: TGTGCCAGCAGTGAATTGAGGAGGGGTAACTATGGCTACACCTTC. Translation: CASSELRRGNYGYTF. The V gene is TRBV25-1, the J gene TRBJ1-2; possibly TRBD1 for D (5 bases). The germline gives CDR1 MGHDK, CDR2 SYGVNS. V was pared by 1 base and J by 1 base, with 10 bases between. CDR3 length equals 15 residues.